This TCR beta chain came from a study of OX40 agonist ivuxolimab in advanced cancers. Repertoires were generated with immunoSEQ multiplex PCR, while TCRdb's copy carries only in-frame clones and drops some. The sample contains 100,000 to 150,000 clones, 93% of which appear only once. The sequencing here drew on CD4+ or CD8+ T cells sorted from blood, taken in a trial of the OX40 agonist ivuxolimab. The clonotype originates from an adult with an advanced solid tumor such as melanoma, head and neck, liver or kidney cancer.

In DNA, the CDR3 is TGTGCCAGCAGTGTGGACCCCGGGAGGAATGAGCAGTTCTTC. Its protein is CASSVDPGRNEQFF. The rearrangement uses TRBV6-1 and TRBJ2-1; TRBD2 agrees at 7 bases. V dropped 4 bases and J dropped 7; count of bases not matched to a gene: 7. The CDR3 extends over 14 amino acids. Per germline, CDR1 MNHNS and CDR2 SASEGT.